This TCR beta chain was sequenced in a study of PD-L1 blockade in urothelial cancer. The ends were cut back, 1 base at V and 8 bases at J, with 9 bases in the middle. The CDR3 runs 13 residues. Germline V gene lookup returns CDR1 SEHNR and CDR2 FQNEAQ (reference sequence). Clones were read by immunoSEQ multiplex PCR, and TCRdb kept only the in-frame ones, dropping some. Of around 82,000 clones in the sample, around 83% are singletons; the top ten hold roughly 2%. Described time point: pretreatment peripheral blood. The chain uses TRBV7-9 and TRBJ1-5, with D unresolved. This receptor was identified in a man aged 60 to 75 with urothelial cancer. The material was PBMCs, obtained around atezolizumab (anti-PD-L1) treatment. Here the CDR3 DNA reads TGTGCCAGCAGCTTAGACGGTCGGGAGCCCCAGCATTTT. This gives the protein CASSLDGREPQHF.